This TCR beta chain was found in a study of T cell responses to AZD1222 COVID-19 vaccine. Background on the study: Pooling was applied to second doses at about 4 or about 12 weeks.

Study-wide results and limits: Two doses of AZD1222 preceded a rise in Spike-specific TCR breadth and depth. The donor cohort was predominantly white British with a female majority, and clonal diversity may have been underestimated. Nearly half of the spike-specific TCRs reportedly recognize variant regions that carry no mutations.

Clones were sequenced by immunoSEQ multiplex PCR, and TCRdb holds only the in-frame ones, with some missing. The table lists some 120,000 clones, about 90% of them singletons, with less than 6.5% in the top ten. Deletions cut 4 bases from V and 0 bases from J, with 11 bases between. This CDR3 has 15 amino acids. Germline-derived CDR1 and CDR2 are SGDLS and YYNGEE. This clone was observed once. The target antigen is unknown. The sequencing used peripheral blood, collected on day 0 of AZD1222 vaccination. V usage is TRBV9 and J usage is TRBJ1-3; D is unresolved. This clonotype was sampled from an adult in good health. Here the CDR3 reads CASSLASDSGNTIYF. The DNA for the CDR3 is TGTGCCAGCAGCCTTGCTTCGGACTCTGGAAACACCATATATTTT.